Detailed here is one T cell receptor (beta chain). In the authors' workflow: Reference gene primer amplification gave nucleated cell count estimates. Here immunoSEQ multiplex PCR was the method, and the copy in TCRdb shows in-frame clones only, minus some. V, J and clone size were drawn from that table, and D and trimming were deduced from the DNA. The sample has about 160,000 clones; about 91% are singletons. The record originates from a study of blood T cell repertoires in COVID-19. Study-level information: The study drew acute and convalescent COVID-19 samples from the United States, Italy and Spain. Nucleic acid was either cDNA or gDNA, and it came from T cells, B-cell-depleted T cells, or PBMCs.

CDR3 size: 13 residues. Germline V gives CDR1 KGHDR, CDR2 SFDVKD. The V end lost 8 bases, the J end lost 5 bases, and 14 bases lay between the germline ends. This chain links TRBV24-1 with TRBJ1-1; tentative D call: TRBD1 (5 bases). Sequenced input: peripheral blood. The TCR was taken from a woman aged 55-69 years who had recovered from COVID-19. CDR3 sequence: CATKGGGHTEAFF. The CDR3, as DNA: TGTGCCACCAAGGGCGGGGGTCATACTGAAGCTTTCTTT.